A selection of T cell receptor beta chains follows, all from one sample in a study of vaccination and CD4 T cells after COVID-19. TCRdb re-derived calls from the PCR reads in MiXCR, one entry per CDR3 protein. The sample carries around 9,100 distinct CDR3 sequences, over 35% recorded once. Their antigens are not known. Input material: CD4+ T cells from blood, cultured in vitro. All receptors derive from a human donor in good health. CDR3s include the opening cysteine and the closing phenylalanine or tryptophan. D genes are given only for firm matches. Clone size is stated in some rows and not others, as once, few, many or a class when expanded.

cdr3_nt cdr3_aa j_call clone_size d_call cdr3_length v_call
TGTGCCAGCCACCGAAGGGGAAAGAATGAGCAGTTCTTC CASHRRGKNEQFF TRBJ2-1 - - 13 TRBV28
TGTGCCAGCAGTTTAGGTGCAGTCTACGAGCAGTACTTC CASSLGAVYEQYF TRBJ2-7 once - 13 TRBV28
TGTGCCAGTAGTATACTTCCCCCGGGGCAGCCCCAGCATTTT CASSILPPGQPQHF TRBJ1-5 - - 14 TRBV19
TGTGCCAGCAAAAGCCAGCATAATTCACCCCTCCACTTT CASKSQHNSPLHF TRBJ1-6 medium-sized - 13 TRBV28
TGCGCCAGCAGCCTATGGGGACCGGGACTAGCGGGAGAATACGAGCAGTACTTC CASSLWGPGLAGEYEQYF TRBJ2-7 - TRBD2 18 TRBV5-1
TGTGCCAGCAGCACAGTAAATGAGCAGTTCTTC CASSTVNEQFF TRBJ2-1 - - 11 TRBV12-3/TRBV12-4
TGTGCCAGCAGCCCCGGGTTTCCTGGCACAGATACGCAGTATTTT CASSPGFPGTDTQYF TRBJ2-3 few - 15 TRBV7-3
TGTGCCAGCAGCTTTAGCGGGAGCGGGAATGAGCAGTTCTTC CASSFSGSGNEQFF TRBJ2-1 - TRBD2 14 TRBV7-3
TGCAGTGCTGGGAAATTCACAGGGGAAGGCTACACCTTC CSAGKFTGEGYTF TRBJ1-2 - TRBD1 13 TRBV20-1
TGTGCCAGCGCGGACAGACCTAGCTCCTACAATGAGCAGTTCTTC CASADRPSSYNEQFF TRBJ2-1 - - 15 TRBV19
TGCAGTGCTAGAGTAGGGACGGGAGGCTACACCTTC CSARVGTGGYTF TRBJ1-2 medium-sized - 12 TRBV20-1
TGTGCCAGCAGTGAGACGGGTACTAACTATGGCTACACCTTC CASSETGTNYGYTF TRBJ1-2 few - 14 TRBV2
TGCAGTGCCCCCCACGTGTACGAGCAGTACTTC CSAPHVYEQYF TRBJ2-7 few - 11 TRBV20-1
TGTGCCTGGAGTGTCCCTTGGGGACAGAACTACGAGCAGTACTTC CAWSVPWGQNYEQYF TRBJ2-7 - TRBD1 15 TRBV30
TGTGCCAGCGGAAGGGACAGAGCAACTTCCCCCATTCAGCAGTACTTC CASGRDRATSPIQQYF TRBJ2-7 - TRBD1 16 TRBV7-2
TGTGCCAGCAAGGAGACACTATACACCGGGGAGCTGTTTTTT CASKETLYTGELFF TRBJ2-2 - - 14 TRBV6-4
TGTGCCAGCAGCCCCCAGGACAGCTATGGCTACACCTTC CASSPQDSYGYTF TRBJ1-2 few - 13 TRBV6-1
TGTGCCAGCAGCGACGCGACAGGGGTTAAGGGCTACACCTTC CASSDATGVKGYTF TRBJ1-2 few TRBD1 14 TRBV28
TGTGCCAGCAGTCCCGGGACAGGGGGCAGTGGCAATCAGCCCCAGCATTTT CASSPGTGGSGNQPQHF TRBJ1-5 - TRBD1 17 TRBV3-1
TGTGCCATCAGCGGGACAGGGGGGAACACCGGGGAGCTGTTTTTT CAISGTGGNTGELFF TRBJ2-2 - TRBD1 15 TRBV10-3
TGTGCCAGCAGGAACCCGCGGAGGAATGAGCAGTTCTTC CASRNPRRNEQFF TRBJ2-1 - - 13 TRBV2
TGTGCCAGCTCACCCTTATCGGGAGGGTACAATGAGCAGTTCTTC CASSPLSGGYNEQFF TRBJ2-1 - TRBD2 15 TRBV18
TGTGCCAGCTGGACACCCACAGGGTCTGGAAACACCATATATTTT CASWTPTGSGNTIYF TRBJ1-3 - - 15 TRBV19
TGTGCCAGCAGGCCGGGGGCCGGGACAGGGGTCCTAAATCAGCCCCAGCATTTT CASRPGAGTGVLNQPQHF TRBJ1-5 few TRBD1 18 TRBV6-2/TRBV6-3
TGCAGCGTTGGACAATCGGGACAGTTTGGGGAGACCCAGTACTTC CSVGQSGQFGETQYF TRBJ2-5 - TRBD1 15 TRBV29-1
TGTGCCAGTAAGGGGACTAGCGGGAGGACGGGCGGGGAGCTGTTTTTT CASKGTSGRTGGELFF TRBJ2-2 - TRBD2 16 TRBV19
TGTGCCAGCAGCGCCTTAGATAATGAGCAGTTCTTC CASSALDNEQFF TRBJ2-1 - - 12 TRBV7-8
TGTGCCAGCAGTGAATCCGGGCTACCCCAGCATTTT CASSESGLPQHF TRBJ1-5 once - 12 TRBV25-1
TGCAGTGCTAGGTCCAGGGGTACCTACAATGAGCAGTTCTTC CSARSRGTYNEQFF TRBJ2-1 - - 14 TRBV20-1
TGTGCCAGCAGCTTCCGCGGGACAGGGCGTACCGGGGAGCTGTTTTTT CASSFRGTGRTGELFF TRBJ2-2 - TRBD1 16 TRBV7-9
TGTGCCATCAGTGAGCCGCCAGGGACAGCGAGCTACGAGCAGTACTTC CAISEPPGTASYEQYF TRBJ2-7 few TRBD1 16 TRBV10-3
TGTGCCAGCTCACCCTTGGGGCAGGAGTTGGGCGGCTACACCTTC CASSPLGQELGGYTF TRBJ1-2 few - 15 TRBV18
TGTGCCAGCAGCTCAGCCCGGGCCCTCTCTGGAAACACCATATATTTT CASSSARALSGNTIYF TRBJ1-3 - - 16 TRBV7-2
TGCGCCAGCAGTGAGGACGGGAGGGCAAGCAATCAGCCCCAGCATTTT CASSEDGRASNQPQHF TRBJ1-5 few - 16 TRBV10-1
TGCAGTGCTACCCGGCGGGACAGGGGGTCTAACTATGGCTACACCTTC CSATRRDRGSNYGYTF TRBJ1-2 medium-sized TRBD1 16 TRBV20-1
TGTGCCAGTAGTCGGAGTTCTAGCAGAAGCAGCACAGATACGCAGTATTTT CASSRSSSRSSTDTQYF TRBJ2-3 - - 17 TRBV19
TGTGCCAGCAGTGAGCCGGGACAGGGAGGATCACCCCTCCACTTT CASSEPGQGGSPLHF TRBJ1-6 few TRBD1 15 TRBV6-1
TGCAGTGCCGGGGGGGGCAGGGGGAGGACTGAAGCTTTCTTT CSAGGGRGRTEAFF TRBJ1-1 - TRBD1 14 TRBV20-1
TGTGCCTGGGGTTCCAAGAAGAGCTCCTACAATGAGCAGTTCTTC CAWGSKKSSYNEQFF TRBJ2-1 few - 15 TRBV30
TGTGCCAGTGGTCAACAGGGAGTCACTGAAGCTTTCTTT CASGQQGVTEAFF TRBJ1-1 - - 13 TRBV28
TGTGCCAGCAGTCGACAGGGAATCTCTCCTGAAGCTTTCTTT CASSRQGISPEAFF TRBJ1-1 - TRBD1 14 TRBV28
TGTGCCAGCTCGCCCGGGACTCCGAATCAGCCCCAGCATTTT CASSPGTPNQPQHF TRBJ1-5 - - 14 TRBV12-3/TRBV12-4
TGTGCCAGTCGCGGGGATTCAACTGAAGCTTTCTTT CASRGDSTEAFF TRBJ1-1 few - 12 TRBV19
TGTGCCAGCAGCTCCCAGACAGGGGATAATTCACCCCTCCACTTT CASSSQTGDNSPLHF TRBJ1-6 few TRBD1 15 TRBV7-2
TGTGCCAGCAGCCGGGACAGGGCCTATCAGCCCCAGCATTTT CASSRDRAYQPQHF TRBJ1-5 - TRBD1 14 TRBV11-2
TGCAGCGTTGAGCGGGGGAGTTATTATGGCTACACCTTC CSVERGSYYGYTF TRBJ1-2 - - 13 TRBV29-1
TGTGCCACCAGCAGAGAACTAGCTTCCTACAATGAGCAGTTCTTC CATSRELASYNEQFF TRBJ2-1 - - 15 TRBV15
TGTGCCAGCAGTGATAGGACAGGGTCCTACGAGCAGTACTTC CASSDRTGSYEQYF TRBJ2-7 - TRBD1 14 TRBV6-4
TGTGCCAGCAGCCCGGGAGGAGGTGGCACCGGGGAGCTGTTTTTT CASSPGGGGTGELFF TRBJ2-2 - TRBD2 15 TRBV28
TGTGCCAGCAGGCCTCGGCACGGGGGAATGAACACTGAAGCTTTCTTT CASRPRHGGMNTEAFF TRBJ1-1 - - 16 TRBV6-1